This T cell receptor (beta chain) was recovered during a study of T-cell memory formation after mild COVID-19 (dated by TCRdb to the early 2020s). A note on the overall study: Most TCR sequence clusters were specific to one of the two donors. The cohort was made up of two young adult volunteers, one female and one male, who were previously healthy. T-cell clones expanding and contracting after mild COVID-19 in a couple of donors were tracked by longitudinal TCRalpha and TCRbeta repertoire sequencing.

Ficoll-Paque density gradient centrifugation was the method used to isolate PBMCs. What the authors observed across the whole study: The study included only a couple of mild cases, and larger cohorts that include severe cases with pre-infection samples were judged to be necessary. From day 15 to 85, contracting clones showed balanced CD4/CD8 phenotypes, whereas a second wave of clones that expanded from day 15 to 37 leaned towards CD4+. Contracting CD4+ clones appeared mostly in the CM and EM memory subsets, whereas CD8+ clones were enriched in EMRA. Whether the second-wave clones peaking on day 37 were SARS-CoV-2 specific was not confirmed. The detection of some responding clones in pre-infection memory suggests that pre-existing cross-reactive memory T cells joined the SARS-CoV-2 response.

This clonotype has a handful of counts. Its specific antigen is unknown. Base qualities are not provided; no much larger clone lies one nucleotide away. Sequencer: Illumina NovaSeq 6000. TCRalpha and TCRbeta cDNA libraries were built by 5'RACE with constant-segment primers, adding sample barcodes and unique molecular identifiers. RNA was extracted from every sample with Trizol reagent. Library amplification was performed in two PCR steps, and a second sample barcode and Illumina TruSeq adapters were introduced in the second step. The libraries were sequenced on an Illumina NovaSeq using 2 x 150 bp paired-end reads. Concerning the study's data processing: Reads were demultiplexed and collapsed into UMI-guided consensus sequences with migec v1.2.7. Using mixcr v2.1.11, UMI consensuses were aligned to TRA and TRB V and J templates and then assembled into clonotypes. Expanded or contracted clonotypes were those called significant by both edgeR and NoisET, with noise models trained on biological replicates. For edgeR calls, a false discovery rate-adjusted p below 0.01 and a log2 fold-change threshold of 1 were applied. As an exploratory analysis of dynamics, PCA with hierarchical clustering was applied to max-normalized trajectories of the 1000 most abundant clonotypes. Separately sequenced CD4+ and CD8+ repertoires were used to assign the CD4 or CD8 phenotype of responding clones. The raw public reads went through TCRdb reprocessing: fastp at Q25, MiXCR clone calling, in-frame beta chains kept. Rows with a matching CDR3 protein are joined into one entry that keeps the most common DNA and genes. Clone size and V and J calls follow TCRdb, not the original study. A total of approximately 240,000 distinct CDR3 sequences appear in this sample, 16% of them only once. Around 3.8% of the sample rests with the top ten.

The CDR3 runs 12 residues from the cysteine to the phenylalanine. CDR3 DNA is the only sequence kept; it has 36 bases, read in frame from the first base. CDR1 and CDR2 are drawn from the germline V gene: SNHLY, FYNNEI. Trimming at the junction amounts to 2 bases on V and 9 bases on J, and the germline ends lie 10 bases apart. The receptor's source is a man aged 18 to 30 who had mild COVID-19 (a few samples of this study predate the infection). The sample titles of this study are shuffled in the database, so cell type and time point are left out; the donor was told from shared clones. Recombination linked TRBV2 to TRBJ1-1; the D gene is perhaps TRBD1, from 5 matching bases. The specimen sequenced was PBMCs or a T cell subset sorted from them (not recorded which). The CDR3 reads CASSERQYQAFF. At the DNA level, the sequence is TGTGCCAGCAGTGAACGACAGTACCAAGCTTTCTTT.